The T cell receptor beta chain described here comes from a study of identical twins. Broader study findings: Researchers reported weaker excess twin sharing in beta out-of-frame sequences. The models systematically underestimated how much out-of-frame TCR alpha was shared in monozygotic twins.

Using its own MiXCR run on the 5' RACE reads, TCRdb lists one record per CDR3 protein. The sample consists of 420,000 or so distinct CDR3 sequences, 15% to 20% of them appearing once. In the case of this clonotype: What it binds is unknown. One end of the junction fails to match germline, which may point to a read error.

CDR1 and CDR2 from the germline V gene are SGDLS and YYNGEE. This CDR3 is built from 8 residues. Sequencing was performed on naive T cells sorted from blood. This clonotype was sampled from a man aged 45-65 years in good health. V usage is TRBV9 and J usage is TRBJ1-2; no reliable D call. The CDR3 coding sequence is TGTTCCAGCAGCCCGGAAGCTTTC. This gives the protein CSSSPEAF.